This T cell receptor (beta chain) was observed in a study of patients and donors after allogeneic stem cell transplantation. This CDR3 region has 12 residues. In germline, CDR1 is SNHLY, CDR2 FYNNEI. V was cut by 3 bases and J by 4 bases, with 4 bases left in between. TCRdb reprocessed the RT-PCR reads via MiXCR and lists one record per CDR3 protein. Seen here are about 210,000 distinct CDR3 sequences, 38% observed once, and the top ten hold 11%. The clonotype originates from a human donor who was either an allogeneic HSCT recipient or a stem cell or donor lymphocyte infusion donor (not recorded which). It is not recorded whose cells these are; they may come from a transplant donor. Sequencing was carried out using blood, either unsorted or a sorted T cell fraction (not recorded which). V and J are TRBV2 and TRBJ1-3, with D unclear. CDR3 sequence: CASSEAGNTIYF. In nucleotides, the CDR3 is TGTGCCAGCAGTGAGGCCGGAAACACCATATATTTT.